This T cell receptor beta chain emerged from a study of tumor and adjacent non-tumor tissue in lung cancer. Study in general: Aged about 30 to 76 years, patients included nine to eleven men and roughly 5 women with stage I to III disease. About 4.17 million productive TCRbeta reads were obtained per sample on average.

The CDR3 has 15 amino acids. Unmatched junction bases numbered 10, after V lost 3 bases and J lost 10 bases. Per the germline V gene, CDR1 is KGHDR and CDR2 is SFDVKD. The library came from three nested PCR rounds adapted from ARM-PCR protocols. One entry per CDR3 protein results from TCRdb running MiXCR on the multiplex PCR reads. The sample lists fewer than 100,000 distinct CDR3 sequences; 72% were seen once. No cell sorting was done before RNA was extracted from the tissue. This chain connects TRBV24-1 to TRBJ2-1; 8 bases align to TRBD1. The sequence was obtained from a woman aged 40 to 55 with non-small cell lung cancer. The sequencing sample was made of lung tumor tissue. CDR3 coding DNA: TGTGCCACCAGTGATCCAGGACAGGGTATAGAGGAGCAGTTCTTC. It translates to CATSDPGQGIEEQFF.